This paragraph reports one T cell receptor (beta chain). This clonotype was seen ten or more times. No cognate antigen has been identified for it. No base qualities exist here, and no much larger clone lies one base off it. Library creation used multiplex PCR. The instrument given in TCRdb is Illumina HiSeq 4000. iRepertoire HTBI primers and Arm-PCR amplification of CDR3 regions were used to construct TCR beta libraries. PCR products were gel purified before sequencing. For the original study's pipeline: Across samples, 60 to 80 TRBV and 14 TRBJ segments were identified and used for gene usage analysis of CDR3 amino acid clonotypes. COPE and FqMerger were used to merge filtered high-quality paired reads into contigs. BLAST was used to align contigs to IMGT TRBV, TRBD and TRBJ reference genes, with CDR3 defined following IMGT. Any clonotype with a frequency above 0.1% was classified as a highly expanded clone. Shannon entropy was used to measure repertoire diversity, and the Gini coefficient was used to measure V-J evenness. Public clonotypes were defined as clonotypes shared by more than one individual. TCRdb reprocessing: public reads trimmed at Q25 with fastp, clones called with MiXCR, in-frame beta chains kept. Identical CDR3 proteins give one entry, which carries the most common genes and DNA. TCRdb's processing, not the study's, gives the V and J calls here. Recorded for this sample are approximately 440,000 distinct CDR3 sequences; about 16% of them occurred a single time. The ten largest clones represent more than 10% of the sample.

The entry originates in a study of regulatory T cells in long-lasting Graves disease (dated by TCRdb to the early 2020s). As for the study more broadly: Antithyroid drugs had been taken for less than 3 months by newly diagnosed Graves' disease patients. Patients with persistent Graves' disease were compared with patients with newly diagnosed Graves' disease using TCR sequencing and RNA sequencing of peripheral blood. The study was registered as a clinical trial and conducted in China. A total of approximately 35 samples underwent TCR sequencing: around 13 from persistent and approximately 20 from newly diagnosed Graves' disease patients.

Overall study outcomes, separate from this receptor: More public clonotypes were shared among persistent patients (under 3,000) than among newly diagnosed patients (966). Persistent disease showed preferential use of TRBV28, TRBJ1-2 and TRBJ2-5, whereas newly diagnosed disease favored TRBV20-1 and TRBJ2-1. Because the primary lesion, thyroid tissue, could not be accessed, the study looked at peripheral blood alone. The authors acknowledged the small sample size as a limitation that may reduce accuracy. Sequencing and analysis were limited to the TCR beta chain. Compared with newly diagnosed patients, persistent Graves' disease patients had lower TCR Shannon entropy and fewer highly expanded clones, which suggests clonal expansion.

The cysteine opens and the phenylalanine closes a CDR3 of 15 amino acids. The entry retains the CDR3 DNA only, 45 bases that are in frame from base 1. Looking up the germline V gene yields CDR1 SNHLY and CDR2 FYNNEI. V loses 6 bases of germline sequence and J loses 5 bases, and the interval between the two ends is 19 bases. Interpreted using the paper, the time point label stands for: newly diagnosed GD, antithyroid drugs for less than 3 months. For both TCR sequencing and RNA sequencing, RNA was extracted from PBMCs in TRIzol. The diagnosis of Graves' disease followed American Thyroid Association guidelines. The patients came from an endocrinology department in Xi'an, China. From each patient, around 9.3 milliliters of peripheral blood was collected into an EDTA anticoagulant tube. Ficoll Paque Plus density gradient separation was used to isolate PBMCs, and no further T cell sorting was done. An Agilent 2100 Bioanalyzer and agarose gel were used to check RNA quality, and a NanoDrop 2000 was used to measure RNA concentration.

These same data were also listed under a study on T cells in Graves' hyperthyroidism and ophthalmopathy. In that second paper, the authors write: Graves' hyperthyroidism was defined as stable when no progression to ophthalmopathy occurred over 18 months of follow-up. The hyperthyroidism patients were between 18 and 65 years old and newly diagnosed, with a disease duration of less than 2 months. Any patient with an uncontrolled infection, another autoimmune disease, pregnancy or lactation was excluded. Diagnoses were based on clinical symptoms, serum thyroxine and TRAb, thyroid ultrasound and orbital computed tomography. The TCR CDR3 was subjected to a first round of RT-PCR using the HTBI primer set and the Qiagen OneStep RT-PCR kit. Most expanded thyroid clonotypes (frequency above 0.001) were also found in blood, which suggests that blood repertoires may mirror thyroid immune responses. Ophthalmopathy was separated from stable hyperthyroidism by a 13 V-J signature model, with around 90% sensitivity and about 81% specificity obtained in cross-validation and 80%/75% obtained in testing. In validation, the model predicted progression to ophthalmopathy a median of about 6 months before onset, with 65% to 71% sensitivity and 72.22% specificity. To identify TCR V-J signatures that set the groups apart, the researchers used a discovery cohort of about a hundred patients, made up of under 50 with Graves' ophthalmopathy and around 58 with stable Graves' hyperthyroidism. An independent validation cohort of under 20 hyperthyroidism patients and roughly 16 patients who later progressed to ophthalmopathy tested prospective prediction of ophthalmopathy. The roughly 90 discovery patients were divided at random into training and test sets in a 7:3 ratio. In roughly six Graves' hyperthyroidism patients, the study also compared T-cell repertoires from thyroid tissue with T-cell repertoires from blood. Once sampling was done, hyperthyroidism patients were given methimazole at a starting dose of 30 mg daily, whereas ophthalmopathy patients were given high-dose intravenous methylprednisolone. Libraries were constructed in a second round of multiplex PCR, after which size selection and purification were performed. Paired-end sequencing of the libraries was performed with 100 bp reads on an Illumina HiSeq2000. SOAPnuke was used to process the raw data, with reads discarded if the reads contained adapters or uncalled bases, had a mean Phred below 15, or lacked an exact constant-primer or identifier match. High-quality paired reads were merged with COPE v1.2.5, and unique nucleotide sequences were defined as clonotypes. MiTCR v1.1 was used to align the clonotypes against IMGT TRBV, TRBD and TRBJ reference segments. Only V-J combinations with frequency above 0.0001, covering about 99% of repertoires, were analysed. A TCS score was defined as the ratio of F50 (clonal expansion) to E x V (chaos), with BLOSUM62-based TCRdist applied between CDR3 peptides within each V-J. Welch's t-statistics and random forest reduced around 550 V-J features to roughly 13, which were used in a naive Bayes classifier (R e1071). Sample size was not statistically predetermined, and blinding of investigators to group allocation was not performed. The paper reports TCR Vbeta CDR3 sequencing of some 140 peripheral blood samples: 43 ophthalmopathy, about 75 hyperthyroidism and roughly 17 progressor patients.

The input for sequencing was peripheral blood mononuclear cells (PBMCs), taken at new diagnosis, from a patient treated with antithyroid drugs. The rearranged segments are TRBV2 and TRBJ1-2; the best D guess is TRBD1, with 6 bases matching. This sequence originates from a man in his forties with Graves disease. Donor details come from another sample of the same person, matched by shared clones. The encoded CDR3 is CASSRDGTSFYGYTF. The sequenced DNA is TGTGCCAGCAGCCGCGACGGGACATCTTTTTATGGCTACACCTTC. Reference TRBV2 and TRBJ1-2 genes cover what lies past the CDR3, so the full variable domain is EPEVTQTPSHQVTQMGQEVILRCVPISNHLYFYWYRQILGQKVEFLVSFYNNEISEKSEIFDDQFSVERPDGSNFTLKIRSTKLEDSAMYFCASSRDGTSFYGYTFGSGTRLTVV.